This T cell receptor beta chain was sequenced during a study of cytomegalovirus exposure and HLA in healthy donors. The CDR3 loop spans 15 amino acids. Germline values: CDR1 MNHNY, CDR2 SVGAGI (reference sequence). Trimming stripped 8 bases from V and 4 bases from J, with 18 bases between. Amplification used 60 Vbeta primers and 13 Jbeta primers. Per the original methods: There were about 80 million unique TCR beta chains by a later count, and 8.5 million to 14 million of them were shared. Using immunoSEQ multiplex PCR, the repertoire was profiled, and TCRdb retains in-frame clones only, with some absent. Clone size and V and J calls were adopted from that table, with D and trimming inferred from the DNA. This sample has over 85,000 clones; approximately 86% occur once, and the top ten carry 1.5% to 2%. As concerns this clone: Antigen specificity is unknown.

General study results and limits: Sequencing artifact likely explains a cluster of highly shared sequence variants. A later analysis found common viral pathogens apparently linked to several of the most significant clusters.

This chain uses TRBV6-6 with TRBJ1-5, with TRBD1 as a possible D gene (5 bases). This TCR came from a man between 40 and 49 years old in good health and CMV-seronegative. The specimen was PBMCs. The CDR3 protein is CASSHLGTANQPQHF. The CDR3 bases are TGTGCCAGCTCCCACCTGGGGACTGCTAATCAGCCCCAGCATTTT.